This passage covers 18 T cell receptor beta chains from one sample sequenced in a study of shared clonotypes between healthy human individuals. The data were produced by immunoSEQ multiplex PCR, yet TCRdb's version contains in-frame clones alone and is incomplete. The sample includes about 2 million clones, about 95% of them seen just once. Terminally differentiated effector memory CD45RA+ cells were left out of the naive CD8 fraction, which was CD45RO-negative and positively selected for CCR7. Material for sequencing was naive CD8+ T cells sorted from blood. The receptors stem from a man aged 18 to 29 in good health.

As for this clone: The same CDR3 also results from other DNA sequences found in this sample. The chain is built from TRBV9 and TRBJ2-7; TRBD2 matches at 7 bases. Germline V gene lookup returns CDR1 SGDLS and CDR2 YYNGEE. The V and J ends lost 0 bases and 2 bases, in that order; junction bases with no gene match: 5. CDR3 length: 15 residues. CDR3 loop: CASSVASGTTYEQYF. In DNA form, the CDR3 reads TGTGCCAGCAGCGTAGCAAGCGGGACGACCTACGAGCAGTACTTC.

The CDR3 nucleotides read TGTGCCAGCAGTCCCCTTAAGGACGAGCAGTACTTC. Encoded protein: CASSPLKDEQYF. This sequence joins TRBV7-9 and TRBJ2-7; D ambiguous. V lost 6 bases and J 5 bases, leaving 11 bases between the germline ends. Germline lookup yields CDR1 SEHNR and CDR2 FQNEAQ (reference sequence). The CDR3 is made up of 12 amino acids.

This chain uses TRBV4-1 with TRBJ2-2; no definite D call. The CDR3 spans 14 residues. Germline V gene lookup returns CDR1 MGHRA and CDR2 YSYEKL. V was trimmed by 4 bases and J by 4 bases, leaving 10 bases between them. The CDR3 DNA reads as TGCGCCAGCAGCCTTTCCGTGAGCACCGGGGAGCTGTTTTTT. Its translation is CASSLSVSTGELFF.

The rearrangement uses TRBV5-8 and TRBJ2-7, with D tentatively TRBD2 (6 bases). CDR1 SGHTS and CDR2 YDEGEE come from the germline V gene. This CDR3 comprises 14 residues. V dropped 1 base and J dropped 2 bases, with 10 bases sitting between them. The CDR3 DNA follows: TGTGCCAGCAGCTTGCGGGAGCGACCCTACGAGCAGTACTTC. Its protein is CASSLRERPYEQYF.

In the case of this clone: The same CDR3 is also encoded by other DNA sequences in this sample. The V gene is TRBV4-1, the J gene TRBJ1-6; D not certain. Germline V gene data show CDR1 as MGHRA and CDR2 as YSYEKL. This CDR3 comprises 13 residues. Trimming took 3 bases from V and 9 from J, leaving 9 bases between them. In DNA, the CDR3 is TGCGCCAGCAGCCAGGCCTGGGGTTCACCCCTCCACTTT. It yields the protein CASSQAWGSPLHF.

The chain recombines TRBV27 with TRBJ2-1; the D is unclear. Germline values: CDR1 MNHEY, CDR2 SMNVEV (reference sequence). Between the trimmed V and J ends, which lost 5 bases and 0 bases, there was a span of 14 bases. The length of the CDR3 is 16 residues. CDR3 region: CASSPQVVVSYNEQFF. The CDR3 region has the DNA TGTGCCAGCAGTCCCCAGGTGGTAGTCTCCTACAATGAGCAGTTCTTC.

The chain recombines TRBV10-2 with TRBJ2-7, with D hard to call. Trimming stripped 5 bases from V and 0 bases from J, with 8 bases between. Germline CDR1 WSHSY, CDR2 SAAADI. The CDR3 extends over 13 amino acids. The CDR3 here is CASSQSYSYEQYF. CDR3 nucleotide sequence: TGCGCCAGCAGTCAGAGTTACTCCTACGAGCAGTACTTC.

A few counts support this clone. The sample holds other DNA sequences that translate to the same CDR3. The chain carries TRBV7-9 and TRBJ2-2; 7 bases match TRBD1. Germline lookup yields CDR1 SEHNR and CDR2 FQNEAQ (reference sequence). V was pared by 5 bases and J by 0 bases, with 3 bases of the junction left unmatched. The CDR3 loop spans 15 amino acids. The CDR3 DNA is TGTGCCAGCAGCCTTGGGACAGCGAACACCGGGGAGCTGTTTTTT. It encodes CASSLGTANTGELFF.

Concerning this clone: Distinct nucleotide sequences in the sample also encode this CDR3. The chain has TRBV28 and TRBJ1-5, with D hard to call. CDR3 length equals 14 residues. Germline-derived CDR1 and CDR2 are MDHEN and SYDVKM. Trimming left V 3 bases short and J 3 bases short, with 9 bases between. The CDR3 coding sequence is TGTGCCAGCAGTTTCGACGGTAACAATCAGCCCCAGCATTTT. It codes for CASSFDGNNQPQHF. The full variable domain, rest sourced from reference TRBV28 and TRBJ1-5, is DVKVTQSSRYLVKRTGEKVFLECVQDMDHENMFWYRQDPGLGLRLIYFSYDVKMKEKGDIPEGYSVSREKKERFSLILESASTNQTSMYLCASSFDGNNQPQHFGDGTRLSIL.

The rearrangement joins TRBV28 to TRBJ1-1; D may be TRBD1 (6 bases). CDR3 length: 16 residues. The germline V and J ends were trimmed by 6 bases and 0 bases, with 17 bases remaining between them. The germline V gene has CDR1 MDHEN and CDR2 SYDVKM. The CDR3 region is CASSYLSSGVNTEAFF. In DNA, the CDR3 is TGTGCCAGCAGCTACCTAAGTTCAGGGGTGAACACTGAAGCTTTCTTT.

The chain joins TRBV4-1 to TRBJ2-3, with 8 bases fitting TRBD2. V trimming: 6 bases; J trimming: 5 bases; junction bases outside the gene matches: 4. Germline values: CDR1 MGHRA, CDR2 YSYEKL. The CDR3 sequence is 13 residues long. The CDR3 DNA is TGCGCCAGCAGGGTGGCGGGAGGAGATACGCAGTATTTT. Its protein product is CASRVAGGDTQYF.

As DNA, the CDR3 is TGCGCCAGCAGCCATACCGGGACAATCGAAGCGGAGCCCCAGCATTTT. Translating gives CASSHTGTIEAEPQHF. The rearrangement links TRBV4-1 to TRBJ1-5; a weak D match, TRBD1 (6 bases). Trimming took off 3 bases at V and 8 bases at J, with 20 bases between the two ends. The CDR3 extends over 16 amino acids. Per the germline V gene, CDR1 is MGHRA and CDR2 is YSYEKL.

The V call is TRBV6-4, the J call TRBJ2-4, with unresolved D. V lost 2 bases to trimming and J lost 6 bases, with 8 bases between them. The CDR3 consists of 13 residues. Germline loops: CDR1 MRHNA, CDR2 SNTAGT. For the CDR3, the DNA is TGTGCCAGCAGTGACACACCGGGAAACATTCAGTACTTC. It is translated as CASSDTPGNIQYF.

The rearrangement links TRBV5-4 to TRBJ2-5; D not certain. The length of the CDR3 is 13 residues. Germline V gene lookup returns CDR1 SGHNT and CDR2 YYREEE (reference sequence). V was trimmed by 1 base and J by 2 bases, leaving 6 bases between them. CDR3 DNA sequence: TGTGCCAGCAGCTTGCACATACAAGAGACCCAGTACTTC. Its translation: CASSLHIQETQYF.

The genes are TRBV7-9 and TRBJ2-4, with TRBD1 identical over 10 bases. The CDR3 is made up of 18 amino acids. Trimming cost V 0 bases and J 0 bases; bases outside gene matches: 5. Germline CDR1 SEHNR, CDR2 FQNEAQ (reference sequence). CDR3 sequence (DNA): TGTGCCAGCAGCTTAGCCGGGACAGGGGTACTAGCCAAAAACATTCAGTACTTC. Protein sequence: CASSLAGTGVLAKNIQYF.

The chain links TRBV20-1 to TRBJ1-1; D is uncertain. The germline CDR1 and CDR2 sequences are DFQATT and SNEGSKA (reference sequence). The CDR3 has 11 amino acids. With 8 bases removed from V and 4 bases from J, the gap between germline ends came to 11 bases. The CDR3: CSRPWGTEAFF. CDR3 DNA sequence: TGCAGTCGTCCCTGGGGCACTGAAGCTTTCTTT.

The J gene is TRBJ1-1, the V gene TRBV30; D call uncertain. The CDR3 has 17 residues. V lost 2 bases to trimming and J lost 5 bases, with 24 bases between them. Per germline, CDR1 GTSNPN and CDR2 SVGIG (reference sequence). The CDR3 sequence: CAWSPTEGYGLWTEAFF. CDR3 bases: TGTGCCTGGAGTCCAACGGAGGGTTATGGACTGTGGACTGAAGCTTTCTTT.

The chain recombines TRBV28 with TRBJ1-1; 7 bases align to TRBD1. CDR1 MDHEN and CDR2 SYDVKM come from the germline V gene. The CDR3 runs to 17 residues. V lost 3 bases and J lost 3; bases outside the gene matches: 13. The CDR3 nucleotides are TGTGCCAGCAGTTTCAGACAGGGTGAGGGAAGGGACACTGAAGCTTTCTTT. Its protein product is CASSFRQGEGRDTEAFF.